This T cell receptor beta chain was identified during a study of T cell repertoires in ileal Crohn's disease (dated by TCRdb to between 2019 and 2020). For the wider study: Median disease duration was about eight years, and 35% to 40% of patients were identified as active smokers at the time of surgery. Surgery was performed for a complication in all patients, with stricturing disease in roughly 60% and penetrating disease in approximately 39%. Roughly half of the patients were given postoperative therapy, with 15 to 20 on anti-TNF agents and 11 to 12 on thiopurines. Neoterminal ileum biopsies obtained at postoperative colonoscopy were designated as M6 samples. TCR repertoire analysis was performed in approximately 52 Crohn's disease patients drawn from a prospective multicentre cohort. Running in parallel with the study was a multicentre cohort set up to find predictors of early endoscopic recurrence following ileocolonic resection. Endoscopic postoperative recurrence was defined by a Rutgeerts score above i0. The study sequenced 150 to 200 mucosal samples from 50 to 65 patients, taken at several locations on the surgical specimen and at postoperative endoscopy. Overall results and qualifications from the work: Postoperative endoscopy was performed at varying times within the first year after surgery, with a median delay of 6.9 months. Endoscopic recurrence was found to be associated with higher high-frequency clone percentages at surgery, and recurrence was observed in all patients with clonality above 26.8% (18/57). Sorted CD8 T cells carried more high-frequency clones than CD4 T cells, suggesting mucosal expansions were mainly CD8. Only a subgroup of patients, of unstated size, had their mucosal CD4 and CD8 T cells sorted and sequenced. Compared with non-smokers, patients who were active smokers at surgery showed a significantly higher proportion of clonal expansions (25.9% vs 17.9%, p=0.02).

Five hundred nanograms of biopsy DNA per sample were submitted for commercial TCRB immunosequencing. CDR3 regions were amplified from genomic DNA by Adaptive Biotechnology using a two-step, amplification bias-controlled multiplex PCR. Primers for every V and J gene segment were used in the first PCR, and barcodes and Illumina adapters were added in the second PCR. CDR3 libraries were sequenced using an Illumina instrument. On the authors' methods: Analysis combined the vendor-provided pipelines with custom analysis of raw data in R/Bioconductor under R version 3.3.0. Clonality, ranging from 0 to 1, was calculated as the inverse of the normalised Shannon entropy of all productive clones. High-frequency clones were defined as the share of the repertoire occupied by the top 100 clones, with only clones passing a 95% confidence test being retained. The Simpson index measured repertoire diversity, and the Morisita-Horn index measured overlap between samples. In TCRdb, the immuneACCESS table is reduced to in-frame sequences with V and J assigned. These tables do not hold every clone; where another copy was compared, an unresolved V gene accounts for under half, and the others remain unexplained. V, J and clone size reflect that table, while D and trimming were determined from the DNA. For this sample there are 10,000 to 15,000 clones; 82% appear just once. About a tenth of the sample comes from the top ten.

V is clipped by 4 bases and J by 7 bases, and the sequence between their germline boundaries is 15 bases long. CDR1 is given as SGHNT and CDR2 as YYREEE, both from the germline V gene (reference sequence). Its CDR3 holds 13 amino acids, cysteine through phenylalanine. The entry retains the CDR3 DNA only, 39 bases that are in frame from base 1. About this clone: This clone's antigen is unknown. The record has no base qualities; no much larger clone is one base away.

The sample's time point label is to be understood as: neoterminal ileum biopsy at postoperative endoscopy, about 6 months after surgery. Adults with ileal or ileocolonic Crohn's disease and an indication for ileocolonic resection were eligible for inclusion. Whole ileal mucosal biopsies were stored frozen at -80°C before DNA extraction. Genomic DNA was extracted from frozen whole biopsies using a TRizol-based method and was quantified with a NanoDrop 2000 spectrophotometer. The sequenced sample consisted of ileal tissue. The sequence derives from an adult with Crohn's disease. Recombination connected TRBV5-4 to TRBJ2-7; the D segment could be TRBD2, given 6 matching bases. This receptor carries the CDR3 CASSRGTLWEQYF. The nucleotide sequence is given as TGTGCCAGCAGCCGAGGGACTTTGTGGGAGCAGTACTTC.